A selection of T cell receptor beta chains follows, all from one sample in a study of immune evolution from preneoplasia to lung adenocarcinoma. TCRdb's copy holds only in-frame clones and misses some; the assay was immunoSEQ multiplex PCR. The table shows 15,000 to 20,000 clones, with roughly 90% occurring only once. Input material: FFPE invasive lung adenocarcinoma tissue. Receptors were obtained from a person aged 65-85 years with invasive lung adenocarcinoma. Each CDR3 is given with its conserved first and last residue. Each record gives: D gene, clone size, V gene, J gene, CDR3 DNA, CDR3 protein. The D gene is left open where the match is weak. Part of the rows lack a size; the others show once, few, many or a class for expanded clones.

>TRBD1|NA|TRBV4-1|TRBJ1-1
TGCGCCAGCAGCCTAACGACAGGGGTGGGCACTGAAGCTTTCTTT
CASSLTTGVGTEAFF
>TRBD2|NA|TRBV29-1|TRBJ2-5
TGCAGCGTTGAGGGACTAGCGGGAGTGAAGACCCAGTACTTC
CSVEGLAGVKTQYF
>TRBD1|NA|TRBV13|TRBJ2-3
TGTGCCAGCAGCGCACAGGGGACCGATACGCAGTATTTT
CASSAQGTDTQYF
>NA|NA|TRBV30|TRBJ1-3
TGTGCCTGGAGTAGGCTGAACTCTGGAAACACCATATATTTT
CAWSRLNSGNTIYF
>NA|NA|TRBV6-6|TRBJ2-2
TGTGCCAGCAGACAACAGGGAGGCACCGGGGAGCTGTTTTTT
CASRQQGGTGELFF
>NA|NA|TRBV6-1|TRBJ1-5
TGTGCCAGCAGTGAAGGGGCGGGACGGTGGGGTCAGCCCCAGCATTTT
CASSEGAGRWGQPQHF
>TRBD2|NA|TRBV7-8|TRBJ2-1
TGTGCCAGCAGCTCCGGACTAGCGGGGGGCCGAACCTACAATGAGCAGTTCTTC
CASSSGLAGGRTYNEQFF
>NA|NA|TRBV5-4|TRBJ1-1
TGTGCCAGCAGCTCGGGACGAGCAAACACTGAAGCTTTCTTT
CASSSGRANTEAFF
>NA|NA|TRBV28|TRBJ1-4
TGTGCCAGCAGTCTTGGGACTGCGGGCGGTGAAAAACTGTTTTTT
CASSLGTAGGEKLFF
>NA|NA|TRBV6-1|TRBJ1-5
TGTGCCAGCAGTGGAATCGCAGGTCTTCAGCCCCAGCATTTT
CASSGIAGLQPQHF
>TRBD1|NA|TRBV19|TRBJ1-1
TGTGCCAGTAGTATAGGCCCGGGACAGGCATTCTCTGAAGCTTTCTTT
CASSIGPGQAFSEAFF
>NA|NA|TRBV7-8|TRBJ1-2
TGTGCCAGCAGCTTAGCGGAGGACCACTATGGCTACACCTTC
CASSLAEDHYGYTF
>NA|NA|TRBV7-3|TRBJ1-1
TGTGTCAGCAGCTTATTGCGGAACACTGAAGCTTTCTTT
CVSSLLRNTEAFF
>NA|NA|TRBV19|TRBJ1-3
TGTGCCAGTATGATGACAGGCGTTTATGGAAACACCATATATTTT
CASMMTGVYGNTIYF
>TRBD1|once|TRBV28|TRBJ1-2
TGTGCCAGCAGTTTCGGTGGGGACAGGGGGAAACGCTACACCTTC
CASSFGGDRGKRYTF
>NA|NA|TRBV18|TRBJ2-2
TGTGCCAGCTCCCAATGGGAAGCGAACACCGGGGAGCTGTTTTTT
CASSQWEANTGELFF
>TRBD1|NA|TRBV10-3|TRBJ1-1
TGTGCCAGCAGGGGGGAAATGAACACTGAAGCTTTCTTT
CASRGEMNTEAFF
>TRBD2|NA|TRBV28|TRBJ2-1
TGTGCCAGCAGGACCCTAGCGGCCTACAATGAGCAGTTCTTC
CASRTLAAYNEQFF
>TRBD1|NA|TRBV7-8|TRBJ1-1
TGTGCCAGCAGCACGGGACAGGGGAACACTGAAGCTTTCTTT
CASSTGQGNTEAFF
>TRBD1|once|TRBV5-1|TRBJ1-2
TGCGCCAGCAGCTTGTGGACAGGGACTGGCTACACCTTC
CASSLWTGTGYTF
>NA|NA|TRBV5-4|TRBJ2-1
TGTGCCAGCAGCTTGGTGGGGGGCGGCCCTGAGCAGTTCTTC
CASSLVGGGPEQFF
>TRBD2|NA|TRBV7-2|TRBJ2-5
TGTGCCAGCAGTCCTACTAGCGGGCGGACCCAGTACTTC
CASSPTSGRTQYF
>NA|NA|TRBV2|TRBJ2-3
TGTGCCAGCAGACAGGGACCCTCAGATACGCAGTATTTT
CASRQGPSDTQYF
>NA|once|TRBV11-3|TRBJ1-2
TGTGCCAGCAGCTTAAACGGGGAAAGCGGCTACACCTTC
CASSLNGESGYTF
>NA|NA|TRBV2|TRBJ1-2
TGTGCCAGCAGACCCGGGACATCACTTTATGGCTACACCTTC
CASRPGTSLYGYTF